This T cell receptor beta chain emerged from a study of identical twins. Details on this clonotype: The junction departs from germline at one end; a sequencing error may be responsible.

Germline V lookup: CDR1 KGHDR, CDR2 SFDVKD. CDR3 size: 21 residues. From the 5' RACE reads, TCRdb called clonotypes with MiXCR, one entry per CDR3 protein. Among approximately 680,000 distinct CDR3 sequences listed, just over 7% were seen once. These data were likewise used in another study, on yellow fever vaccine responses in identical twins.

The chain couples TRBV24-1 to TRBJ2-2; TRBD2 is a possible D gene (6 bases). This TCR was sampled from a woman younger than 35 in good health. The specimen was PBMCs. The CDR3 is CGTSDLLPSGGDSRNTGELFF. The CDR3 DNA reads as TGTGGCACCAGTGATTTGCTACCGTCCGGGGGAGACTCCCGGAACACCGGGGAGCTGTTTTTT.